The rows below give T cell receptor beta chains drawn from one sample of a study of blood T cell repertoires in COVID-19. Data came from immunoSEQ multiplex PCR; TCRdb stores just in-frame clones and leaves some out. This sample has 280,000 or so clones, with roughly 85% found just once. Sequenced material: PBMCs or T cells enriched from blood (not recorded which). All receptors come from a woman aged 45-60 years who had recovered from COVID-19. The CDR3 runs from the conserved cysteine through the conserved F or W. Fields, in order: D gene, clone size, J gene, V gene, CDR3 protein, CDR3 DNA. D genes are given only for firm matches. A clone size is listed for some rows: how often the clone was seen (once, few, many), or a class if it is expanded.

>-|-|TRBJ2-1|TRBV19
CASSPQGRIAYNEQFF
TGTGCCAGTAGTCCCCAGGGGCGCATTGCCTACAATGAGCAGTTCTTC
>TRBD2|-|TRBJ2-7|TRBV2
CASSVSSGFYEQYF
TGTGCCAGCAGTGTGTCTAGCGGGTTCTACGAGCAGTACTTC
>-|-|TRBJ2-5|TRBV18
CASSPGAATQYF
TGTGCCAGCTCACCAGGCGCGGCGACCCAGTACTTC
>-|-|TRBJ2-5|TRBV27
CASSLWQGETQYF
TGTGCCAGCAGTTTATGGCAGGGGGAGACCCAGTACTTC
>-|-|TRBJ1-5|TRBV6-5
CASSYSQGSLQPQHF
TGTGCCAGCAGTTACTCGCAGGGGTCCCTGCAGCCCCAGCATTTT
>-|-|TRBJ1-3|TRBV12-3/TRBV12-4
CASSAQEGNTIYF
TGTGCCAGCAGTGCACAGGAGGGAAACACCATATATTTT
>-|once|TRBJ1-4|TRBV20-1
CSATRNEKLFF
TGCAGTGCCACGAGGAACGAAAAACTGTTTTTT
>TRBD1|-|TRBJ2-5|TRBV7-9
CASSSDRGPRETQYF
TGTGCCAGCAGCTCCGACAGGGGCCCCCGCGAGACCCAGTACTTC
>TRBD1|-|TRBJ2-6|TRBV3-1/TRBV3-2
CASSRQGADGANVLTF
TGTGCCAGCAGCAGACAGGGGGCGGATGGGGCCAACGTCCTGACTTTC
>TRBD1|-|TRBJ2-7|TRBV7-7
CASSLGDSSYEQYF
TGTGCCAGCAGCTTAGGGGACAGCTCCTACGAGCAGTACTTC
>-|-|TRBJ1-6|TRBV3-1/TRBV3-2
CASSQGLEASPLHF
TGTGCCAGCAGCCAAGGTCTGGAGGCGTCACCCCTCCACTTT
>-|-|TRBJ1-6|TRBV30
CAWIARTGPNSPLHF
TGTGCCTGGATCGCTCGTACAGGCCCGAATTCACCCCTCCACTTT
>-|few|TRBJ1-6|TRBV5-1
CASSLDAGNNSPLHF
TGCGCCAGCAGCTTGGATGCAGGGAACAATTCACCCCTCCACTTT
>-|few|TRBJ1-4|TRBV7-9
CASTLNEKLFF
TGTGCCAGCACCCTTAATGAAAAACTGTTTTTT
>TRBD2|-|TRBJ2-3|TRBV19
CASSRGLAPDTQYF
TGTGCCAGTAGTCGGGGACTAGCGCCGGATACGCAGTATTTT
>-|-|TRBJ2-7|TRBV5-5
CASTQGSEQYF
TGTGCCAGCACCCAGGGGTCCGAGCAGTACTTC
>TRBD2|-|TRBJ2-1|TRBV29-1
CSVASGRANNEQFF
TGCAGCGTCGCTAGCGGGAGGGCTAACAATGAGCAGTTCTTC
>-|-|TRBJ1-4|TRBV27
CASRLAGAAEKLFF
TGTGCCAGCAGACTCGCAGGGGCGGCTGAAAAACTGTTTTTT
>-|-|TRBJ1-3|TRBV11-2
CASSRQQGGTGNTIYF
TGTGCCAGCAGCCGCCAACAGGGTGGAACTGGAAACACCATATATTTT
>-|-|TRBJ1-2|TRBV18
CASSPSRDLYGYTF
TGTGCCAGCTCACCATCGAGGGATCTCTATGGCTACACCTTC
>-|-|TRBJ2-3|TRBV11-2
CASSLDRGQGPSADTQYF
TGTGCCAGCAGCTTAGATCGGGGTCAGGGGCCCTCGGCAGATACGCAGTATTTT
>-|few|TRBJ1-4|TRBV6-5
CASSYSPDRPEKLFF
TGTGCCAGCAGTTACTCGCCGGACAGACCTGAAAAACTGTTTTTT
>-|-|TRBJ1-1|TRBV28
CASRSRKRGSTEAFF
TGTGCCAGCAGATCCCGGAAAAGGGGAAGCACTGAAGCTTTCTTT
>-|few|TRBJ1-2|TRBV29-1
CSVDPGEGGYTF
TGCAGCGTTGATCCGGGAGAAGGGGGCTACACCTTC
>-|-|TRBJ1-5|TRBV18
CASSPRTVVGVGPQHF
TGTGCCAGCTCACCTAGGACGGTGGTCGGGGTTGGGCCCCAGCATTTT
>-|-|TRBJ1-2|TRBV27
CASSPGQPYGYTF
TGTGCCAGCAGTCCCGGACAGCCCTATGGCTACACCTTC
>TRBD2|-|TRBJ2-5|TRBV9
CASSLLAGGETQYF
TGTGCCAGCAGCCTACTAGCGGGAGGGGAGACCCAGTACTTC
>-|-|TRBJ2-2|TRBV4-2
CASSQDTGHTGELFF
TGTGCCAGCAGCCAAGATACAGGCCACACCGGGGAGCTGTTTTTT
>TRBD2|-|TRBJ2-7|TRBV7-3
CASSLTGTSTIEQYF
TGTGCCAGCAGCTTAACCGGGACTAGCACTATCGAGCAGTACTTC
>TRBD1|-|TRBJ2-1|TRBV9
CASSPRDRDYNEQFF
TGTGCCAGCAGCCCCCGGGACAGGGACTACAATGAGCAGTTCTTC
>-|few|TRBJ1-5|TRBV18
CASSPTGTQPQHF
TGTGCCAGCTCCCCGACAGGTACCCAGCCCCAGCATTTT
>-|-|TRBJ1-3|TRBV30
CAWRKVASGNTIYF
TGTGCCTGGAGGAAAGTGGCCTCTGGAAACACCATATATTTT
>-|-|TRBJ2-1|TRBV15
CATSRDFGDNEQFF
TGTGCCACCAGCAGAGATTTCGGGGACAATGAGCAGTTCTTC
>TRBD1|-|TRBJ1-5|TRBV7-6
CASSLGQGRNQPQHF
TGTGCCAGCAGCTTAGGACAGGGTCGCAATCAGCCCCAGCATTTT
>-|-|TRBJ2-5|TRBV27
CASRDYQGETQYF
TGTGCCAGCAGGGACTATCAAGGCGAGACCCAGTACTTC
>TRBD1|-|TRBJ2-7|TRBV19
CASSLGQGAIYEQYF
TGTGCCAGTAGCCTCGGCCAGGGGGCGATCTACGAGCAGTACTTC
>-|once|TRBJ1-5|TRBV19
CASSTTGGNQPQHF
TGTGCCAGTAGTACGACGGGGGGGAATCAGCCCCAGCATTTT